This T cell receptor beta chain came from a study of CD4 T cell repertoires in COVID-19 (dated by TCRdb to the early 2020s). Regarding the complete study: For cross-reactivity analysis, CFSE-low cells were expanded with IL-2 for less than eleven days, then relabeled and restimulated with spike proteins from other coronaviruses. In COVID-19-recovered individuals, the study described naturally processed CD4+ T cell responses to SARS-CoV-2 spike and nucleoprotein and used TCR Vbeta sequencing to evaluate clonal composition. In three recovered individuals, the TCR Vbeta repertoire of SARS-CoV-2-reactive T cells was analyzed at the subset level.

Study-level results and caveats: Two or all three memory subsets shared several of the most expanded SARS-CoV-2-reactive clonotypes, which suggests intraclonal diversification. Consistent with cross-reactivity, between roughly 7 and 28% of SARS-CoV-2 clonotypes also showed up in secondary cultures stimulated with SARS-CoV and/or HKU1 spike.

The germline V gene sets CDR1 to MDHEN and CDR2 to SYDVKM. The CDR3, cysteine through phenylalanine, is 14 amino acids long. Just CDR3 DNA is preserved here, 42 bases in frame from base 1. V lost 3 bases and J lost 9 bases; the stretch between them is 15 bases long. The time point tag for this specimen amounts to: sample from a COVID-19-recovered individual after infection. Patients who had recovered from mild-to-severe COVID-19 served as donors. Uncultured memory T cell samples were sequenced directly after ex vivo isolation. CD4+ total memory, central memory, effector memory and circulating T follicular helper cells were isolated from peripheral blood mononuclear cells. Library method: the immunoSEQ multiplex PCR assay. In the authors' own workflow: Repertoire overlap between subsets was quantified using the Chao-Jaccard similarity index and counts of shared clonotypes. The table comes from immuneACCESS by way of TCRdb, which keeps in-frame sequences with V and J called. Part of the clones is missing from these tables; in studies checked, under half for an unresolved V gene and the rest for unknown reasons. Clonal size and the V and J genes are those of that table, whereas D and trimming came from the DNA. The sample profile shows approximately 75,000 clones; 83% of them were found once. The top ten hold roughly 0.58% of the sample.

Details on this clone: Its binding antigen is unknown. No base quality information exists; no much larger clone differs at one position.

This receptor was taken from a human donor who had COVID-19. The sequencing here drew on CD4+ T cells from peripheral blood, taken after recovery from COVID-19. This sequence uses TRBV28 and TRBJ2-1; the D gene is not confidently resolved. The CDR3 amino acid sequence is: CASSFIDMSREQFF. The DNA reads TGTGCCAGCAGTTTCATAGACATGAGCCGTGAGCAGTTCTTC. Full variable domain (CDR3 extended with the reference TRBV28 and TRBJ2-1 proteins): DVKVTQSSRYLVKRTGEKVFLECVQDMDHENMFWYRQDPGLGLRLIYFSYDVKMKEKGDIPEGYSVSREKKERFSLILESASTNQTSMYLCASSFIDMSREQFFGPGTRLTVL.